This T cell receptor (beta chain) was documented in a study of T cells after posttransplantation cyclophosphamide. Germline V gene data show CDR1 as MNHEY and CDR2 as SVGAGI. The CDR3 totals 15 residues. The V end lost 5 bases, the J end lost 4 bases, and 15 bases lay between the germline ends. Whole-study results and caveats: TRB overlap between skin or GI tissue T cells and blood was limited.

Sequencing used immunoSEQ multiplex PCR; TCRdb keeps in-frame clones, though not all of them. The sample gives around 20,000 clones, approximately 98% of which show up once; approximately 0.13% is in the top ten. Cells defined as naive were viable CD3+CD4+ or CD3+CD8+ and CCR7+CD45RA+CD45RO-CD95-CD27+CD28+. Peripheral blood was collected from the related graft donor on the marrow donation day. Comment on this clone: Antigen: not known.

The sequence came from a man aged 50 to 59 in good health, CMV-negative, and a related stem cell transplant donor. The V gene is TRBV6-5, the J gene TRBJ1-3, with D perhaps TRBD1 (5 bases). The specimen sequenced was naive CD4+ T cells sorted from PBMCs. Here the CDR3 reads CASSLDRGMGNTIYF. CDR3 bases: TGTGCCAGCAGTCTAGACCGGGGGATGGGAAACACCATATATTTT.